This T cell receptor beta chain was recovered during a study of cytomegalovirus exposure and HLA in healthy donors. A multiplex PCR was run with 60 Vbeta primers and 13 Jbeta primers. In the original analysis: Later, an analysis found tens of millions of unique TCR beta chains, and some 10 million of these were shared. TCRdb keeps only in-frame clones here, not all; method: immunoSEQ multiplex PCR. That table furnishes V, J and clone size, whereas the DNA furnished D and trimming. The sample holds roughly 89,000 clones, around 76% seen once. CDR3 size: 13 residues. The V and J ends lost 6 bases and 8 bases, in that order; junction bases with no gene match: 7. Germline CDR1 and CDR2: MNHEY and SVGAGI.

The source of this sequence is a man aged 25 to 45 in good health and CMV-seropositive. This chain connects TRBV6-5 to TRBJ2-1; 7 nucleotides agree with TRBD1. The sequenced sample was PBMCs. In nucleotides, the CDR3 is TGTGCCAGCAGATTGACAGGGCGGGATGAGCAGTTCTTC. It encodes CASRLTGRDEQFF.